These 11 T cell receptor beta chains were all obtained from the same sample, sequenced in a study of long-term antiretroviral therapy in people with HIV. The assay, immunoSEQ v3.0, was run at survey level. TCRdb's table, derived via immunoSEQ multiplex PCR, lists solely in-frame clones and lacks some. The sample lists some 28,000 clones; 75% to 90% were seen once. Sequenced material: unsorted PBMCs, taken 0.3 years after starting antiretroviral therapy. All receptors derive from a man aged 35-49 years with HIV.

The chain has TRBV27 and TRBJ2-1; 10 bases line up with TRBD2. Germline assignment: CDR1 MNHEY and CDR2 SMNVEV (reference sequence). The trim removed 4 bases at V and 7 bases at J, leaving 13 bases unmatched. CDR3 length: 17 amino acids. The CDR3 here is CASSSLSSGRAGNEQFF. In nucleotides, the CDR3 is TGTGCCAGCAGTTCCCTTTCGAGCGGGAGGGCTGGAAATGAGCAGTTCTTC.

CDR3 residues: CASSFGTSGTGELFF. The CDR3 coding sequence is TGTGCCAGCAGCTTTGGGACTAGCGGCACCGGGGAGCTGTTTTTT. The chain carries TRBV5-4 and TRBJ2-2; TRBD2 matches at 11 bases. The junction had 1 base not matched to a gene; V was cut back by 2 bases and J by 4 bases. Germline V gene lookup returns CDR1 SGHNT and CDR2 YYREEE (reference sequence). There are 15 residues in the CDR3.

The V gene is TRBV19, the J gene TRBJ2-5, with D perhaps matching TRBD2 (6 bases). The germline V gene encodes CDR1 LNHDA and CDR2 SQIVND (reference sequence). CDR3 length: 14 residues. The V and J ends lost 5 bases and 5 bases respectively, with 15 bases between them. For the CDR3, the DNA is TGTGCCAGTAGTTCCGGGGGAGGAGTGGAGACCCAGTACTTC. Encoded protein: CASSSGGGVETQYF.

J is TRBJ1-3 and V is TRBV2; D is uncertain. Germline CDR1 SNHLY, CDR2 FYNNEI. V lost 4 bases and J 0 bases, leaving 10 bases between the germline ends. The CDR3 spans 15 residues. The CDR3 DNA reads TGTGCCAGCAGTGCTACAGTGCTCTCTGGAAACACCATATATTTT. Amino acids: CASSATVLSGNTIYF.

V is TRBV7-9 and J is TRBJ2-5, with a possible D match to TRBD1 (6 bases). Between the trimmed V and J ends, which lost 1 base and 7 bases, there was a span of 13 bases. Germline loops: CDR1 SEHNR, CDR2 FQNEAQ (reference sequence). The CDR3 runs to 14 residues. This CDR3 reads CASSLDSVRGTQYF. CDR3 nucleotide sequence: TGTGCCAGCAGCTTAGACTCCGTCAGGGGGACCCAGTACTTC.

This clone is a singleton in its sample. The V and J genes are TRBV10-2 and TRBJ2-7, with 8 bases matching TRBD2. Germline CDR1 reads WSHSY; CDR2 reads SAAADI. After removal of 7 bases from V and 0 bases from J, the junction contained 8 bases not matched to a gene. The CDR3 contains 15 residues. The CDR3 is CASTSGSGSSYEQYF. The CDR3 nucleotides are TGCGCCAGCACCTCGGGGAGCGGGAGCTCCTACGAGCAGTACTTC.

The chain employs TRBV7-2 and TRBJ1-1; D ambiguous. CDR1 and CDR2 (germline): SGHTA, FQGNSA. Trimming took 3 bases from V and 6 from J, leaving 11 bases between them. This CDR3 is built from 13 residues. The CDR3 DNA follows: TGTGCCAGCAGCTTCTCCATTTTTGCTGAAGCTTTCTTT. This gives the protein CASSFSIFAEAFF. Together with reference TRBV7-2 and TRBJ1-1, the CDR3 gives the full variable domain: GAGVSQSPSNKVTEKGKDVELRCDPISGHTALYWYRQSLGQGLEFLIYFQGNSAPDKSGLPSDRFSAERTGGSVSTLTIQRTQQEDSAVYLCASSFSIFAEAFFGQGTRLTVV.

This chain joins TRBV4-3 and TRBJ2-3, with 9 bases lining up with TRBD1. This CDR3 contains 17 residues. CDR1 and CDR2 from the germline V gene are LGHNA and YSLEER. With V trimmed by 1 base and J by 5 bases, 10 bases remained unmatched. The CDR3 DNA sequence: TGCGCCAGCAGCCAAGCCCTTAGACAGGGGGTTGGAGATACGCAGTATTTT. It encodes CASSQALRQGVGDTQYF.

This clone was seen once. The gene calls are TRBV7-8 and TRBJ1-6; perhaps TRBD1 as D (6 bases). Germline V lookup: CDR1 SGHVS, CDR2 FQNEAQ. V was cut by 0 bases and J by 13 bases, with 13 bases left in between. This CDR3 has 14 residues. The CDR3 sequence: CASSLAQGMVPLHF. The DNA of the CDR3 is TGTGCCAGCAGCTTAGCTCAGGGGATGGTCCCCCTCCACTTT.

The sample holds a few counts of this clone. The chain carries TRBV7-9 and TRBJ2-1; D unresolved. The CDR3 totals 13 residues. Looked up from germline, CDR1 is SEHNR and CDR2 is FQNEAQ (reference sequence). V dropped 3 bases and J dropped 6 bases, with 9 bases sitting between them. CDR3 residues: CASSFANGNEQFF. The CDR3 nucleotides are TGTGCCAGCAGCTTCGCGAATGGCAATGAGCAGTTCTTC.

The CDR3 loop is CASSPPTGPHQPQHF. DNA for the CDR3: TGTGCCAGCTCACCGCCCACAGGGCCCCATCAGCCCCAGCATTTT. This sequence joins TRBV18 and TRBJ1-5, with D perhaps matching TRBD1 (6 bases). Germline CDR1 reads KGHSH; CDR2 reads LQKENI. CDR3 length: 15 amino acids. Trimming took off 3 bases at V and 5 bases at J, with 14 bases between the two ends.